Presented here are 20 T cell receptor beta chains from one specimen sequenced in a study of OX40 agonist ivuxolimab in advanced cancers. Method: immunoSEQ multiplex PCR; TCRdb's copy keeps in-frame clones and lacks some. The data hold about 100,000 clones, with around nine tenths observed a single time. This specimen was CD4+ or CD8+ T cells sorted from blood, taken in a trial of the OX40 agonist ivuxolimab. The receptors were sampled from an adult with an advanced solid tumor such as melanoma, head and neck, liver or kidney cancer.

The rearrangement joins TRBV21-1 to TRBJ2-7; the D call in the table, TRBD1, was not verified against the DNA. TRBV21-1 is a listed pseudogene. The CDR3 consists of 17 residues. CDR3 residues: CASSKVWQGSFHYEQYF. In DNA form, the CDR3 reads TGTGCCAGCAGCAAAGTTTGGCAGGGCTCCTTTCACTACGAGCAGTACTTC.

CDR3 coding DNA: TGTGCCAGCAGCGGAGACAGGATCAGCACAGATACGCAGTATTTT. This codes for CASSGDRISTDTQYF. This sequence joins TRBV6-5 and TRBJ2-3, with a tentative D call TRBD1 (6 bases). The CDR3 totals 15 residues. The ends were cut back, 6 bases at V and 0 bases at J, with 13 bases in the middle. Germline V CDR1 and CDR2: MNHEY, SVGAGI.

This CDR3 reads CASSPQSGGEKLFF. The CDR3 bases are TGTGCCAGCTCACCACAGTCCGGGGGTGAAAAACTGTTTTTT. The V call is TRBV18, the J call TRBJ1-4, with D perhaps TRBD1 (5 bases). V shed 1 base and J shed 7 bases, with 10 bases lying between them. The CDR3 loop spans 14 amino acids. Germline CDR1 is KGHSH and CDR2 is LQKENI.

The V and J genes are TRBV30 and TRBJ1-5; 7 bases are a match to TRBD1. Germline V gene data show CDR1 as GTSNPN and CDR2 as SVGIG (reference sequence). This CDR3 is 13 amino acids long. Trimming at V came to 5 bases and at J to 2 bases, leaving 3 bases not matched to a gene. The CDR3 DNA reads as TGTGCCTGGGGACAGGAGGGCAATCAGCCCCAGCATTTT. Translated, it gives CAWGQEGNQPQHF.

The chain recombines TRBV4-2 with TRBJ1-1, with D tentatively TRBD1 (6 bases). Between the trimmed V and J ends, which lost 1 base and 9 bases, there was a span of 12 bases. CDR3 size: 13 residues. CDR1 is LGHNA and CDR2 is YNFKEQ in the germline V gene. CDR3: CASSQGNREKAFF. The CDR3 bases are TGTGCCAGCAGCCAAGGGAACAGGGAGAAAGCTTTCTTT.

The chain employs TRBV10-1 and TRBJ2-2, with D unresolved. The CDR3 length is 12 residues. Germline V gene data show CDR1 as WNHNN and CDR2 as SYGVQD (reference sequence). V lost 2 bases to trimming and J lost 2 bases, with 0 bases between them. CDR3 nucleotide sequence: TGCGCCAGCAGTGAGAACACCGGGGAGCTGTTTTTT. As protein: CASSENTGELFF.

The chain links TRBV5-5 to TRBJ1-5; no reliable D call. The V end lost 0 bases, the J end lost 3 bases, and 10 bases lay between the germline ends. The germline CDR1 and CDR2 sequences are SGHKS and YYEKEE (reference sequence). The CDR3 has 15 amino acids. CDR3 region: CASSLVVDFNQPQHF. In nucleotides, the CDR3 is TGTGCCAGCAGCTTGGTTGTGGACTTCAATCAGCCCCAGCATTTT.

The chain combines TRBV11-2 with TRBJ2-1, with TRBD2 matching over 10 bases. The CDR3 is 17 residues long. V dropped 7 bases and J dropped 6; count of bases not matched to a gene: 15. Germline V CDR1 and CDR2: SGHAT, FQNNGV. CDR3 sequence reads: CASNAKAWTSGGNEQFF. DNA of the CDR3: TGTGCCAGCAACGCCAAAGCATGGACTAGCGGAGGCAATGAGCAGTTCTTC.

The CDR3 loop reads CASSWGTGGEETQYF. In DNA, the CDR3 is TGCGCCAGCAGCTGGGGGACAGGGGGCGAGGAGACCCAGTACTTC. V gene TRBV5-1 combines with J gene TRBJ2-5, with 12 bases identical to TRBD1. The CDR3 runs to 15 residues. The junction had 5 bases not matched to a gene; V was cut back by 3 bases and J by 5 bases. CDR1 is SGHRS, CDR2 YFSETQ, per germline. The complete variable domain, with remaining parts taken from reference TRBV5-1 and TRBJ2-5, reads KAGVTQTPRYLIKTRGQQVTLSCSPISGHRSVSWYQQTPGQGLQFLFEYFSETQRNKGNFPGRFSGRQFSNSRSEMNVSTLELGDSALYLCASSWGTGGEETQYFGPGTRLLVL.

The chain recombines TRBV9 with TRBJ2-2; 11 bases align to TRBD2. This CDR3 is built from 17 residues. Per germline, CDR1 SGDLS and CDR2 YYNGEE. Germline trimming cut 4 bases from V and 2 bases from J; bases unmatched to any gene: 7. The CDR3 reads CASSQRGLAANTGELFF. For the CDR3, the DNA is TGTGCCAGCAGCCAAAGGGGACTAGCGGCAAACACCGGGGAGCTGTTTTTT.

This clone was picked up a small number of times. This chain joins TRBV6-1 and TRBJ1-5; D gene unclear. V was clipped by 3 bases and J by 4 bases, with 10 bases between them. The CDR3 covers 14 residues. CDR1 and CDR2 (germline): MNHNS, SASEGT. The CDR3 DNA follows: TGTGCCAGCAGTGATGGGTGGAGAAATCAGCCCCAGCATTTT. It codes for CASSDGWRNQPQHF.

This chain joins TRBV9 and TRBJ2-1; either TRBD1 or TRBD2 may supply D (5 bases each). The CDR3 extends over 16 amino acids. With 1 base removed from V and 0 bases from J, the gap between germline ends came to 11 bases. Germline lookup yields CDR1 SGDLS and CDR2 YYNGEE. CDR3 sequence: CASSVTGTASYNEQFF. The CDR3 DNA reads as TGTGCCAGCAGCGTAACTGGGACGGCCTCCTACAATGAGCAGTTCTTC.

This chain links TRBV21-1 with TRBJ2-5; the table calls TRBD1, which could not be checked here. TRBV21-1 is classified as a pseudogene. The CDR3 length is 14 residues. This chain's CDR3 is CASSTPDSQETQYF. For the CDR3, the DNA is TGTGCCAGCAGCACCCCGGACAGTCAAGAGACCCAGTACTTC.

The chain joins TRBV6-6 to TRBJ2-7; D is possibly TRBD1 or TRBD2 (5 bases each). Trimming shortened V by 2 bases and J by 3 bases, and 11 bases separated the two germline ends. CDR1 is MNHNY and CDR2 is SVGAGI in the germline V gene (reference sequence). The CDR3 covers 14 residues. The CDR3 protein is CASSYQMGDYEQYF. DNA of the CDR3: TGTGCCAGCAGTTACCAGATGGGGGACTACGAGCAGTACTTC.

The V call is TRBV28, the J call TRBJ2-7; 7 bases map to TRBD1. The CDR3 covers 17 residues. Losses at the gene ends were 1 base for V and 1 base for J; bases not matched to a gene: 10. Germline CDR1 reads MDHEN; CDR2 reads SYDVKM. The CDR3 bases are TGTGCCAGCAGTTTATCTCCTACCGACAGGGCATCCTACGAGCAGTACTTC. Translated: CASSLSPTDRASYEQYF.

The chain has TRBV5-6 and TRBJ2-3; 10 bases align to TRBD2. The ends lost 2 bases at V and 1 base at J; junction bases unmatched: 7. CDR1 is SGHDT and CDR2 is YYEEEE in the germline V gene. The CDR3 sequence is 17 residues long. CDR3 loop: CASSFTLAGVGTDTQYF. The CDR3 DNA reads TGTGCCAGCAGCTTTACCCTAGCGGGAGTCGGCACAGATACGCAGTATTTT.

The chain links TRBV28 to TRBJ1-3; D possibly corresponds to TRBD1 (6 bases). CDR1 is MDHEN and CDR2 is SYDVKM in the germline V gene. This CDR3 spans 14 amino acids. V was trimmed by 5 bases and J by 4 bases, leaving 12 bases between them. CDR3 sequence: CASSLTGRGNTIYF. Written as DNA, the CDR3 is TGTGCCAGCAGTCTTACAGGGAGGGGAAACACCATATATTTT.

The chain recombines TRBV5-6 with TRBJ2-7, with D possibly matching TRBD2 (5 bases). The CDR3 is made up of 14 amino acids. The V end lost 2 bases, the J end lost 4 bases, and 13 bases lay between the germline ends. Germline V gene sequence: CDR1 SGHDT, CDR2 YYEEEE. The CDR3 nucleotides read TGTGCCAGCAGCTTATCCGGGATTCGATACGAGCAGTACTTC. Translated: CASSLSGIRYEQYF.

This clone is a singleton in its sample. The chain recombines TRBV7-9 with TRBJ1-5, with D hard to call. This CDR3 contains 13 residues. The ends were cut back, 2 bases at V and 4 bases at J, with 6 bases in the middle. Per germline, CDR1 SEHNR and CDR2 FQNEAQ (reference sequence). CDR3 in amino acids: CASSLYGNQPQHF. The CDR3 nucleotides read TGTGCCAGCAGCTTATACGGGAATCAGCCCCAGCATTTT. Combining the CDR3 with reference TRBV7-9 and TRBJ1-5 gives the whole variable domain DTGVSQNPRHKITKRGQNVTFRCDPISEHNRLYWYRQTLGQGPEFLTYFQNEAQLEKSRLLSDRFSAERPKGSFSTLEIQRTEQGDSAMYLCASSLYGNQPQHFGDGTRLSIL.

The rearrangement joins TRBV28 to TRBJ1-4, with D uncertain. The length of the CDR3 is 14 residues. V gave up 3 bases and J gave up 7 bases, with 12 bases separating them. Germline V lookup: CDR1 MDHEN, CDR2 SYDVKM. CDR3 region: CASSLGNSREKLFF. The CDR3 DNA reads as TGTGCCAGCAGTTTGGGGAATTCACGTGAAAAACTGTTTTTT. Combining the CDR3 with reference TRBV28 and TRBJ1-4 gives the whole variable domain DVKVTQSSRYLVKRTGEKVFLECVQDMDHENMFWYRQDPGLGLRLIYFSYDVKMKEKGDIPEGYSVSREKKERFSLILESASTNQTSMYLCASSLGNSREKLFFGSGTQLSVL.